This TCR beta chain was identified during a study of T cell responses to AZD1222 COVID-19 vaccine. Study outcomes and limitations: None of the repertoires were sampled until the peak T cell response had passed.

This table comes from immunoSEQ multiplex PCR, and its TCRdb copy is limited to in-frame clones, with some not included. The sample records about 150,000 clones, 75% to 90% being singletons. A remark on this clone: The antigen is undetermined.

This TCR was recovered from an adult who received the AZD1222 COVID-19 vaccine. This specimen was peripheral blood, taken 28 days after the second AZD1222 dose.

DNA for the CDR3: TGTGCCAGCATCGCAGAGAACACTGAAGCTTTCTTT. It yields the protein CASIAENTEAFF. The chain is built from TRBV12-3 or TRBV12-4 and TRBJ1-1; D remains unclear. The CDR3 loop spans 12 amino acids. V was trimmed by 7 bases and J by 1 base, leaving 7 bases between them.